A single TCR beta chain is shown here with its context. V gave up 3 bases and J gave up 6 bases, with 6 bases separating them. This CDR3 contains 12 residues. Germline CDR1 reads LGHDT; CDR2 reads YNNKEL (reference sequence). The entry originates in a study of blood T cells in healthy people across ages. A second PCR of 7 to 11 cycles used a sample-barcoded 5' primer and a J-beta primer mix. MiXCR, run by TCRdb on the 5' RACE reads, gives a single entry per CDR3 protein. The table includes 1.2 million to 1.5 million distinct CDR3 sequences, roughly 40% detected once. The sample comprised blood. This clonotype was sampled from a woman younger than 30 in good health. The chain carries TRBV3-1 and TRBJ2-1; tentative D call: TRBD1 (5 bases). CDR3 nucleotides: TGTGCCAGCAGCCACAGGGTCAATGAGCAGTTCTTC. Translating gives CASSHRVNEQFF.